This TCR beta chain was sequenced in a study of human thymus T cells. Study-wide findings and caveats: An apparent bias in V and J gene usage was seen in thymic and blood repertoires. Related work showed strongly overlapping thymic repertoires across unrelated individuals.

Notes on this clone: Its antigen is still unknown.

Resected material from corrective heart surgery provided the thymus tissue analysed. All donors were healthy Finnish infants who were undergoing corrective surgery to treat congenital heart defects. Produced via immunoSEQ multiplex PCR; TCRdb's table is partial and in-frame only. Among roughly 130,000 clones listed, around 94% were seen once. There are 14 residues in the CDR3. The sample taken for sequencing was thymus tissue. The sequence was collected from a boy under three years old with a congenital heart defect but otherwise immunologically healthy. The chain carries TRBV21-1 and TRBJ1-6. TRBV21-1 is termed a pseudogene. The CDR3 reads CASSNGSDNSPLHF. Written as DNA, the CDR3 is TGTGCCAGCAGCAACGGGTCGGATAATTCACCCCTCCACTTT.